The rows below give T cell receptor beta chains drawn from one sample of a study of blood T cell repertoires in COVID-19. Profiled with immunoSEQ multiplex PCR; TCRdb holds only in-frame clones, not every one. The sample has about 190,000 clones; approximately 85% are singletons. Sequencing input: peripheral blood. The receptors were gathered from a woman between 65 and 79 years old with active or convalescent COVID-19. Both conserved end residues are part of each CDR3. Fields, in order: V gene, D gene, J gene, clone size, CDR3 protein, CDR3 DNA. D genes are given only for firm matches. Size is stated for part of the rows, as once, few or many counts, or as a class when the clone is expanded.

v_call: TRBV27
d_call: TRBD1
j_call: TRBJ2-2
clone_size: NA
cdr3_aa: CASMAARGPTGELFF
cdr3_nt: TGTGCCAGCATGGCCGCTAGGGGGCCCACCGGGGAGCTGTTTTTT

v_call: TRBV9
d_call: TRBD2
j_call: TRBJ2-3
clone_size: NA
cdr3_aa: CASSVERQAGAGHTQYF
cdr3_nt: TGTGCCAGCAGCGTAGAGCGTCAAGCGGGAGCAGGGCATACGCAGTATTTT

v_call: TRBV18
d_call: TRBD2
j_call: TRBJ2-3
clone_size: NA
cdr3_aa: CASSPGTSGSSDTQYF
cdr3_nt: TGTGCCAGCTCACCCGGGACTAGCGGGAGTTCAGATACGCAGTATTTT

v_call: TRBV9
d_call: TRBD2
j_call: TRBJ2-5
clone_size: NA
cdr3_aa: CASSVGLAGGPQETQYF
cdr3_nt: TGTGCCAGCAGCGTAGGTCTAGCGGGAGGGCCCCAAGAGACCCAGTACTTC

v_call: TRBV27
d_call: TRBD1
j_call: TRBJ2-7
clone_size: NA
cdr3_aa: CASSLGTAYEQYF
cdr3_nt: TGTGCCAGCAGTTTAGGGACAGCCTACGAGCAGTACTTC

v_call: TRBV14
d_call: TRBD2
j_call: TRBJ2-5
clone_size: NA
cdr3_aa: CASSPSGTKQETQYF
cdr3_nt: TGTGCCAGCAGCCCTAGCGGGACGAAACAAGAGACCCAGTACTTC

v_call: TRBV24-1
d_call: NA
j_call: TRBJ2-7
clone_size: NA
cdr3_aa: CATRLRVALPRNRYEQYF
cdr3_nt: TGTGCCACCAGGCTCCGGGTGGCCTTGCCTAGGAACCGGTACGAGCAGTACTTC

v_call: TRBV5-6
d_call: NA
j_call: TRBJ2-5
clone_size: NA
cdr3_aa: CASSGGFGPTATGYF
cdr3_nt: TGTGCCAGCAGCGGCGGGTTTGGCCCCACGGCGACAGGGTACTTC

v_call: TRBV6-5
d_call: NA
j_call: TRBJ2-2
clone_size: NA
cdr3_aa: CASNPWSGTGELFF
cdr3_nt: TGTGCCAGCAACCCATGGAGTGGCACCGGGGAGCTGTTTTTT

v_call: TRBV5-4
d_call: TRBD2
j_call: TRBJ2-1
clone_size: NA
cdr3_aa: CASSSVAGVTYNEQFF
cdr3_nt: TGTGCCAGCAGCTCGGTAGCGGGAGTCACCTACAATGAGCAGTTCTTC

v_call: TRBV6-5
d_call: TRBD1
j_call: TRBJ2-7
clone_size: NA
cdr3_aa: CASSLTGTGKGEQYF
cdr3_nt: TGTGCCAGCAGTTTAACCGGGACAGGGAAGGGCGAGCAGTACTTC

v_call: TRBV20-1
d_call: NA
j_call: TRBJ1-5
clone_size: few
cdr3_aa: CSASPGGSNQPQHF
cdr3_nt: TGCAGTGCTAGTCCGGGGGGGAGCAATCAGCCCCAGCATTTT

v_call: TRBV6-5
d_call: TRBD2
j_call: TRBJ2-7
clone_size: few
cdr3_aa: CASKREAGGYEQYF
cdr3_nt: TGTGCCAGCAAAAGGGAAGCGGGAGGGTACGAGCAGTACTTC

v_call: TRBV6-8
d_call: TRBD1
j_call: TRBJ1-5
clone_size: NA
cdr3_aa: CASSYSRDREDDGNQPQHF
cdr3_nt: TGTGCCAGCAGTTACTCCCGGGACAGGGAAGACGATGGCAATCAGCCCCAGCATTTT

v_call: TRBV28
d_call: NA
j_call: TRBJ2-1
clone_size: NA
cdr3_aa: CASSLYGAPYNEQFF
cdr3_nt: TGTGCCAGCAGTTTATATGGGGCGCCCTACAATGAGCAGTTCTTC

v_call: TRBV19
d_call: NA
j_call: TRBJ2-2
clone_size: NA
cdr3_aa: CASTLGQNTGELFF
cdr3_nt: TGTGCCAGTACCCTTGGACAGAACACCGGGGAGCTGTTTTTT

v_call: TRBV10-1
d_call: TRBD2
j_call: TRBJ2-1
clone_size: few
cdr3_aa: CASSPRSLAGTYNEQFF
cdr3_nt: TGCGCCAGCAGTCCCCGAAGTCTAGCGGGAACTTACAATGAGCAGTTCTTC

v_call: TRBV6-5
d_call: NA
j_call: TRBJ1-1
clone_size: once
cdr3_aa: CASSWGRDTEAFF
cdr3_nt: TGTGCCAGCAGCTGGGGGAGGGACACTGAAGCTTTCTTT

v_call: TRBV6-1
d_call: NA
j_call: TRBJ2-3
clone_size: NA
cdr3_aa: CASSDGQGTDTQYF
cdr3_nt: TGTGCCAGCAGTGATGGGCAGGGCACAGATACGCAGTATTTT

v_call: TRBV11-2
d_call: TRBD1
j_call: TRBJ1-6
clone_size: NA
cdr3_aa: CASQNPTGVYNSPLHF
cdr3_nt: TGTGCCAGCCAGAACCCCACAGGGGTCTATAATTCACCTCTCCACTTT

v_call: TRBV7-9
d_call: NA
j_call: TRBJ2-3
clone_size: NA
cdr3_aa: CASSPGVLDADTQYF
cdr3_nt: TGTGCCAGCAGCCCAGGGGTTTTGGATGCAGATACGCAGTATTTT

v_call: TRBV9
d_call: TRBD2
j_call: TRBJ2-2
clone_size: NA
cdr3_aa: CASSARTSSGELFF
cdr3_nt: TGTGCCAGCAGCGCCCGGACTAGCTCCGGGGAGCTGTTTTTT

v_call: TRBV7-9
d_call: NA
j_call: TRBJ2-1
clone_size: NA
cdr3_aa: CASSLVFGRENNEQFF
cdr3_nt: TGTGCCAGCAGCTTAGTTTTTGGCAGGGAAAACAATGAGCAGTTCTTC

v_call: TRBV5-1
d_call: NA
j_call: TRBJ2-1
clone_size: NA
cdr3_aa: CASSLDRRGNEQFF
cdr3_nt: TGCGCCAGCAGCTTGGACCGCCGGGGGAATGAGCAGTTCTTC

v_call: TRBV5-1
d_call: TRBD1
j_call: TRBJ2-3
clone_size: once
cdr3_aa: CASTPDREGTDTQYF
cdr3_nt: TGCGCCAGCACACCAGACAGGGAAGGCACAGATACGCAGTATTTT

v_call: TRBV5-4
d_call: TRBD1
j_call: TRBJ1-6
clone_size: few
cdr3_aa: CASSFLTGGGSPLHF
cdr3_nt: TGTGCCAGCAGCTTTCTGACAGGGGGGGGTTCACCCCTCCACTTT

v_call: TRBV14
d_call: NA
j_call: TRBJ2-7
clone_size: NA
cdr3_aa: CASSQVRSYEQYF
cdr3_nt: TGTGCCAGCAGCCAAGTCCGTAGTTACGAGCAGTACTTC

v_call: TRBV12-5
d_call: TRBD2
j_call: TRBJ2-1
clone_size: once
cdr3_aa: CASGHTGTSANNEQFF
cdr3_nt: TGTGCTAGTGGCCATACCGGGACTAGCGCGAACAATGAGCAGTTCTTC

v_call: TRBV12-3/TRBV12-4
d_call: NA
j_call: TRBJ2-5
clone_size: NA
cdr3_aa: CASRSTPWETQYF
cdr3_nt: TGTGCCAGCAGATCAACTCCCTGGGAGACCCAGTACTTC

v_call: TRBV9
d_call: TRBD2
j_call: TRBJ2-1
clone_size: NA
cdr3_aa: CASTAGPGGNEQFF
cdr3_nt: TGTGCCAGCACCGCGGGGCCGGGGGGGAATGAGCAGTTCTTC

v_call: TRBV9
d_call: NA
j_call: TRBJ2-1
clone_size: NA
cdr3_aa: CASSGRLVHNEQFF
cdr3_nt: TGTGCCAGCAGCGGACGACTAGTTCACAATGAGCAGTTCTTC

v_call: TRBV7-3
d_call: NA
j_call: TRBJ2-1
clone_size: NA
cdr3_aa: CASSLTGSAYNEQFF
cdr3_nt: TGTGCCAGCAGCTTAACCGGGAGTGCATACAATGAGCAGTTCTTC

v_call: TRBV27
d_call: NA
j_call: TRBJ1-5
clone_size: NA
cdr3_aa: CASSLAGSNQPQHF
cdr3_nt: TGTGCCAGCAGTTTAGCGGGTAGCAATCAGCCCCAGCATTTT

v_call: TRBV5-1
d_call: TRBD1
j_call: TRBJ2-6
clone_size: NA
cdr3_aa: CASSLEGTGVAGANVLTF
cdr3_nt: TGCGCCAGCAGCTTGGAGGGGACAGGGGTGGCCGGGGCCAACGTCCTGACTTTC

v_call: TRBV6-5
d_call: TRBD1
j_call: TRBJ1-2
clone_size: NA
cdr3_aa: CASSRDRVEGYTF
cdr3_nt: TGTGCCAGCAGTAGAGACAGGGTAGAAGGCTACACCTTC

v_call: TRBV28
d_call: NA
j_call: TRBJ1-4
clone_size: NA
cdr3_aa: CASSPNRAREKLFF
cdr3_nt: TGTGCCAGCAGTCCCAACAGGGCTAGGGAAAAACTGTTTTTT

v_call: TRBV19
d_call: TRBD1
j_call: TRBJ1-2
clone_size: NA
cdr3_aa: CASSIPGQPYGYTF
cdr3_nt: TGTGCCAGTAGTATACCGGGACAGCCCTATGGCTACACCTTC

v_call: TRBV19
d_call: NA
j_call: TRBJ2-6
clone_size: NA
cdr3_aa: CASSPQGFGANVLTF
cdr3_nt: TGTGCCAGTAGTCCGCAGGGGTTTGGGGCCAACGTCCTGACTTTC

v_call: TRBV5-1
d_call: TRBD1
j_call: TRBJ2-1
clone_size: NA
cdr3_aa: CASSLGDRVPEEQFF
cdr3_nt: TGCGCCAGCAGCTTGGGGGACAGGGTACCAGAGGAGCAGTTCTTC

v_call: TRBV4-1
d_call: TRBD2
j_call: TRBJ2-1
clone_size: NA
cdr3_aa: CASSQDSAGVYNEQFF
cdr3_nt: TGCGCCAGCAGCCAAGATTCAGCGGGAGTCTACAATGAGCAGTTCTTC

v_call: TRBV5-1
d_call: NA
j_call: TRBJ2-7
clone_size: NA
cdr3_aa: CASTPGRPSLSEQYF
cdr3_nt: TGCGCCAGCACCCCTGGGAGACCCTCATTATCCGAGCAGTACTTC

v_call: TRBV5-1
d_call: NA
j_call: TRBJ1-1
clone_size: NA
cdr3_aa: CASSSLQGRNTEAFF
cdr3_nt: TGCGCCAGCAGCTCATTACAGGGCAGGAACACTGAAGCTTTCTTT

v_call: TRBV18
d_call: NA
j_call: TRBJ1-2
clone_size: NA
cdr3_aa: CASSHNPEVRGYGYTF
cdr3_nt: TGTGCCAGCTCGCACAACCCTGAGGTACGAGGGTATGGCTACACCTTC

v_call: TRBV5-4
d_call: NA
j_call: TRBJ2-7
clone_size: few
cdr3_aa: CASSLDRYEQYF
cdr3_nt: TGTGCCAGCAGCTTGGATCGCTACGAGCAGTACTTC